Included here is one TCR beta chain sequence, with context. The sample comes from a study of blood T cell repertoires in COVID-19. Study-level information: Researchers got acute and convalescent COVID-19 samples from the United States, Italy and Spain.

CDR3 length: 18 amino acids. V gave up 6 bases and J gave up 7 bases; unmatched junction bases: 18. The germline gives CDR1 PRHDT, CDR2 FYEKMQ (reference sequence). Per the original methods: Amplification of reference gene primers provided the estimated nucleated cell counts. Sequencing used immunoSEQ multiplex PCR; TCRdb keeps in-frame clones, though not all of them. V, J and clone size are taken as reported in that table, and D and trimming were inferred from the DNA itself. This sample has 200,000 or so clones, with roughly 87% found just once. Membership in each cohort depended on participant-reported clinical history.

The sequence came from a woman aged 40 to 49 with acute COVID-19. The J gene is TRBJ2-3, the V gene TRBV13; 11 bases fit TRBD2. The sample was PBMCs or T cells enriched from blood (not recorded which). Written as DNA, the CDR3 is TGTGCCAGCAGTATTTTACCGGGTACTAGCGGGAGCCGACATACGCAGTATTTT. Residues: CASSILPGTSGSRHTQYF.